The sequence of this T cell receptor beta chain was determined in a study of cytomegalovirus exposure and HLA in healthy donors. Study-wide results and limits: For most TCR sequences rarity was the rule, although some public TCRs occurred in many donors. Reportedly, a later analysis found an Asian-associated ancestry cluster had fewer N-insertions than the roughly 670-donor mean.

The CDR3 extends over 14 amino acids. Germline V gives CDR1 SNHLY, CDR2 FYNNEI. The V gene end was trimmed by 4 bases and the J gene end by 8 bases; junction bases not matched to a gene: 8. PCR involved 60 Vbeta and 13 Jbeta primers. Clones were read by immunoSEQ multiplex PCR, and TCRdb kept only the in-frame ones, dropping some. This repertoire includes 80,000 to 100,000 clones. Donors showed nominal health when sampled, although they likely had unrecorded immune exposures. On this clone: Antigen unknown.

Sequenced sample: PBMCs. The receptor comes from a man aged 45-65 years in good health and CMV-seropositive. This rearrangement joins TRBV2 to TRBJ1-5, with 7 bases aligning to TRBD1. This CDR3 reads CASSANRGKEPQHF. CDR3 in DNA: TGTGCCAGCAGTGCGAACAGGGGTAAGGAGCCCCAGCATTTT.